These 30 T cell receptor beta chains were all obtained from the same sample, sequenced in a study of blood T cell repertoires in COVID-19. TCRdb's table, derived via immunoSEQ multiplex PCR, lists solely in-frame clones and lacks some. This table holds around 100,000 clones, roughly 86% found once. Sample: peripheral blood. These receptors were collected from a man aged 35-49 years with acute or convalescent COVID-19.

The J gene is TRBJ1-3, the V gene TRBV5-1; 7 bases fit TRBD1. The germline CDR1 and CDR2 sequences are SGHRS and YFSETQ. V shed 4 bases and J 2 bases; nucleotides not matched to a gene: 6. The CDR3 extends over 15 amino acids. CDR3 DNA: TGCGCCAGCAGCCTATCGACAGGGACTGGAAACACCATATATTTT. Translation gives CASSLSTGTGNTIYF.

This clone has only a few counts. The rearrangement links TRBV10-1 to TRBJ1-2; 10 bases line up with TRBD1. This CDR3 is built from 15 residues. V was clipped by 4 bases and J by 2 bases; unmatched bases: 4. CDR1 and CDR2 from the germline V gene are WNHNN and SYGVQD (reference sequence). This CDR3 is CASSGGTGENYGYTF. The CDR3 DNA reads TGCGCCAGCAGTGGGGGGACAGGGGAGAACTATGGCTACACCTTC.

V gene TRBV29-1 combines with J gene TRBJ2-4, with a weak D call TRBD1 (5 bases). The CDR3 length is 17 residues. V lost 1 base, J lost 0 bases, and 16 bases lay in between. The V gene's germline CDR1 is SQVTM and CDR2 ANQGSEA. The CDR3 sequence is CSVEVGAGPIAKNIQYF. CDR3 nucleotide sequence: TGCAGCGTTGAAGTAGGGGCCGGGCCGATAGCCAAAAACATTCAGTACTTC.

This clone has just one count. V and J are TRBV9 and TRBJ2-1, with D possibly matching TRBD2 (5 bases). Per the germline V gene, CDR1 is SGDLS and CDR2 is YYNGEE. The CDR3 contains 15 residues. Trimming cost V 3 bases and J 5 bases, with 15 bases left between them. CDR3 protein: CASSAVSSRDNEQFF. The CDR3 nucleotides read TGTGCCAGCAGCGCCGTTTCTAGCCGCGACAATGAGCAGTTCTTC.

The gene calls are TRBV29-1 and TRBJ1-1, with D possibly being TRBD1 (6 bases). The V and J ends lost 5 bases and 1 base respectively, with 14 bases between them. Germline assignment: CDR1 SQVTM and CDR2 ANQGSEA. The CDR3 is 14 residues long. The chain's CDR3 is CSVKPGHQNTEAFF. The CDR3 DNA follows: TGCAGCGTTAAACCGGGACACCAGAACACTGAAGCTTTCTTT.

The V call is TRBV29-1, the J call TRBJ1-1, with TRBD1 matching 7 bases. Germline V lookup: CDR1 SQVTM, CDR2 ANQGSEA. The CDR3 has 13 residues. Unmatched junction bases numbered 8, after V lost 8 bases and J lost 2 bases. CDR3 residues: CSSGRDRNTEAFF. DNA for the CDR3: TGCAGCTCGGGACGGGACAGAAACACTGAAGCTTTCTTT.

V usage is TRBV4-1 and J usage is TRBJ1-5; D gene ambiguous. The CDR3 is 14 amino acids. Between the trimmed V and J ends, which lost 0 bases and 3 bases, there was a span of 6 bases. Germline V gene sequence: CDR1 MGHRA, CDR2 YSYEKL. CDR3 protein: CASSQDSVNQPQHF. DNA for the CDR3: TGCGCCAGCAGCCAAGATTCAGTCAATCAGCCCCAGCATTTT.

V usage is TRBV5-1 and J usage is TRBJ1-6, with 7 bases identical to TRBD1. CDR3 length equals 17 residues. V shed 3 bases and J 5 bases; nucleotides not matched to a gene: 11. Germline V gene sequence: CDR1 SGHRS, CDR2 YFSETQ. CDR3 in amino acids: CASSWDSRGANNSPLHF. DNA of the CDR3: TGCGCCAGCAGCTGGGACAGCCGAGGGGCCAATAATTCACCCCTCCACTTT.

The count of this clone is one. The rearrangement uses TRBV29-1 and TRBJ2-2; D perhaps matches TRBD2 (6 bases). The CDR3 loop spans 12 amino acids. Germline V gene data show CDR1 as SQVTM and CDR2 as ANQGSEA. Trimming took off 5 bases at V and 7 bases at J, with 11 bases between the two ends. The chain's CDR3 is CSVPRGSGELFF. In nucleotides, the CDR3 is TGCAGCGTTCCTCGGGGGAGCGGGGAGCTGTTTTTT.

The chain links TRBV10-2 to TRBJ1-4; 8 bases are shared with TRBD1. Germline V gene lookup returns CDR1 WSHSY and CDR2 SAAADI. The CDR3 is 15 residues long. With V trimmed by 9 bases and J by 2 bases, 8 bases remained unmatched. DNA of the CDR3: TGCGCCAGTCAAGGACAGGGTGCCACTAATGAAAAACTGTTTTTT. It translates to CASQGQGATNEKLFF.

V is TRBV19 and J is TRBJ1-5, with TRBD1 as a possible D gene (5 bases). Germline loops: CDR1 LNHDA, CDR2 SQIVND (reference sequence). The CDR3 covers 16 residues. Trimming cost V 2 bases and J 6 bases, with 17 bases left between them. CDR3 loop: CASSISRGRGTQPQHF. The CDR3 DNA is TGTGCCAGTAGTATATCCCGGGGCCGGGGGACTCAGCCCCAGCATTTT.

This rearrangement joins TRBV19 to TRBJ2-7; possibly TRBD2 for D (5 bases). This CDR3 contains 15 residues. V shed 1 base and J shed 3 bases, with 13 bases lying between them. Germline CDR1 is LNHDA and CDR2 is SQIVND (reference sequence). CDR3 coding DNA: TGTGCCAGTAGTATAGCGAGAGGGATGGGCTACGAGCAGTACTTC. It yields the protein CASSIARGMGYEQYF.

In its sample, this clone was seen once. V is TRBV20-1 and J is TRBJ2-1; no clear D gene. With 3 bases removed from V and 7 bases from J, the gap between germline ends came to 10 bases. This CDR3 contains 12 residues. Germline V gene lookup returns CDR1 DFQATT and CDR2 SNEGSKA (reference sequence). CDR3 coding DNA: TGCAGTGCTAGTCCCCTTACTAATGAGCAGTTCTTC. Residues: CSASPLTNEQFF.

The V call is TRBV9, the J call TRBJ1-5; D not resolved. The V end was cut by 0 bases, the J end by 5 bases, with 9 bases between. The length of the CDR3 is 14 residues. CDR1 and CDR2 from the germline V gene are SGDLS and YYNGEE. CDR3 loop: CASSVDISDQPQHF. CDR3 DNA: TGTGCCAGCAGCGTAGATATCAGCGATCAGCCCCAGCATTTT. Using reference TRBV9 and TRBJ1-5 for the parts outside the CDR3, the full variable domain is DSGVTQTPKHLITATGQRVTLRCSPRSGDLSVYWYQQSLDQGLQFLIQYYNGEERAKGNILERFSAQQFPDLHSELNLSSLELGDSALYFCASSVDISDQPQHFGDGTRLSIL.

This chain links TRBV10-1 with TRBJ1-6; D is unresolved. The CDR3 has 13 residues. Trimming left V 0 bases short and J 8 bases short, with 5 bases between. Germline V gene data show CDR1 as WNHNN and CDR2 as SYGVQD (reference sequence). The CDR3 loop is CASSESRDSPLHF. The DNA for the CDR3 is TGCGCCAGCAGTGAGTCGCGGGATTCACCCCTCCACTTT.

The V call is TRBV2, the J call TRBJ2-7; D gene unclear. Germline CDR1 reads SNHLY; CDR2 reads FYNNEI. The CDR3 extends over 14 amino acids. V was cut by 3 bases and J by 0 bases, with 9 bases left in between. The CDR3 coding sequence is TGTGCCAGCAGTGATCATTGGAGCTCCTACGAGCAGTACTTC. Protein product: CASSDHWSSYEQYF.

The chain carries TRBV19 and TRBJ2-1, with 8 positions matching TRBD1. Germline values: CDR1 LNHDA, CDR2 SQIVND (reference sequence). Germline trimming cut 3 bases from V and 6 bases from J; bases unmatched to any gene: 10. This CDR3 has 16 residues. In nucleotides, the CDR3 is TGTGCCAGTAGTATGTCGGCCGGACAGGGCGGCAATGAGCAGTTCTTC. It codes for CASSMSAGQGGNEQFF. The whole variable domain, remainder taken from reference TRBV19 and TRBJ2-1, is DGGITQSPKYLFRKEGQNVTLSCEQNLNHDAMYWYRQDPGQGLRLIYYSQIVNDFQKGDIAEGYSVSREKKESFPLTVTSAQKNPTAFYLCASSMSAGQGGNEQFFGPGTRLTVL.

The chain is built from TRBV6-1 and TRBJ1-1; D unclear. The CDR3 has 13 amino acids. Germline V gene lookup returns CDR1 MNHNS and CDR2 SASEGT. Trimming cost V 2 bases and J 7 bases, with 11 bases left between them. CDR3 amino acids: CASSERGWNEAFF. Here the CDR3 DNA reads TGTGCCAGCAGTGAACGAGGGTGGAATGAAGCTTTCTTT.

The chain carries TRBV7-2 and TRBJ2-7; D is undetermined. V was clipped by 1 base and J by 2 bases, with 6 bases between them. Germline V CDR1 and CDR2: SGHTA, FQGNSA. The CDR3 contains 13 residues. The CDR3 DNA follows: TGTGCCAGCAGCTTAGACCAGGCCTACGAGCAGTACTTC. Its protein product is CASSLDQAYEQYF. Variable domain in full (rest from reference TRBV7-2 and TRBJ2-7): GAGVSQSPSNKVTEKGKDVELRCDPISGHTALYWYRQSLGQGLEFLIYFQGNSAPDKSGLPSDRFSAERTGGSVSTLTIQRTQQEDSAVYLCASSLDQAYEQYFGPGTRLTVT.

The J gene is TRBJ2-5, the V gene TRBV6-5; TRBD1 matches at 9 bases. In germline, CDR1 is MNHEY, CDR2 SVGAGI. This CDR3 contains 13 residues. V lost 8 bases, J lost 5 bases, and 6 bases stayed unmatched. In DNA form, the CDR3 reads TGTGCCAGCTCGGACAGGGGAAGGGAGACCCAGTACTTC. Encoded protein: CASSDRGRETQYF.

V is TRBV3-1 (or the pseudogene TRBV3-2) and J is TRBJ2-1; 12 bases fit TRBD2. V shed 5 bases and J 9 bases; nucleotides not matched to a gene: 11. Germline V gene lookup returns CDR1 LGHDT and CDR2 YNNKEL (reference sequence). The CDR3 is 16 amino acids. The CDR3 is CASSTTSGSRFGEQFF. The CDR3 nucleotides are TGTGCCAGCAGCACGACTAGCGGGAGTAGATTTGGTGAGCAGTTCTTC.

V is TRBV6-5 and J is TRBJ1-3, with 8 bases that match TRBD1. In germline, CDR1 is MNHEY, CDR2 SVGAGI. V shed 5 bases and J 4 bases; nucleotides not matched to a gene: 7. The length of the CDR3 is 15 residues. CDR3 sequence reads: CASSRQGSRGNTIYF. The CDR3 region has the DNA TGTGCCAGCAGTAGACAGGGGTCGCGGGGAAACACCATATATTTT.

This rearrangement joins TRBV4-1 to TRBJ2-7; D might be TRBD1 (7 bases). From germline, CDR1 is MGHRA and CDR2 YSYEKL. This CDR3 is built from 16 residues. V was trimmed by 0 bases and J by 4 bases, leaving 16 bases between them. CDR3 nucleotides: TGCGCCAGCAGCCAAGATCTTCGGGCAGGGGGGTACGAGCAGTACTTC. Protein: CASSQDLRAGGYEQYF.

The chain carries TRBV29-1 and TRBJ1-2, with TRBD1 identical over 9 bases. Germline lookup yields CDR1 SQVTM and CDR2 ANQGSEA. There are 12 residues in the CDR3. V dropped 6 bases and J dropped 4; count of bases not matched to a gene: 3. The CDR3 coding sequence is TGCAGCGTGCTGGACAGGGGCTATGGCTACACCTTC. Translation: CSVLDRGYGYTF.

This chain connects TRBV10-1 to TRBJ2-5; 8 nucleotides align to TRBD1. Per the germline V gene, CDR1 is WNHNN and CDR2 is SYGVQD (reference sequence). The CDR3 has 14 amino acids. V was pared by 6 bases and J by 5 bases, with 8 bases of the junction left unmatched. CDR3 sequence: CASSPSGGLETQYF. CDR3 in DNA: TGCGCCAGCAGCCCCTCAGGGGGCCTGGAGACCCAGTACTTC.

Only one count was recorded for this clone. The CDR3: CASSVTSGRLNEQFF. Written as DNA, the CDR3 is TGTGCCAGCAGCGTAACTAGCGGGAGGCTCAATGAGCAGTTCTTC. J is TRBJ2-1 and V is TRBV9; TRBD2 matches at 12 bases. The V segment lost 1 base and the J segment 6 bases; nucleotides outside the gene matches: 2. Germline V CDR1 and CDR2: SGDLS, YYNGEE. There are 15 residues in the CDR3.

The V gene is TRBV29-1, the J gene TRBJ1-1; no clear D. The CDR3 loop spans 10 amino acids. V shed 8 bases and J shed 6 bases, with 10 bases lying between them. Per the germline V gene, CDR1 is SQVTM and CDR2 is ANQGSEA. Here the CDR3 reads CSTQTAEAFF. The CDR3 nucleotides are TGCAGCACTCAAACAGCTGAAGCTTTCTTT.

The chain couples TRBV29-1 to TRBJ1-2; no clear D. In germline, CDR1 is SQVTM, CDR2 ANQGSEA. Trimming took off 7 bases at V and 5 bases at J, with 14 bases between the two ends. This CDR3 spans 12 amino acids. Written as DNA, the CDR3 is TGCAGCGGGCTGCAGGATCTATATGGCTACACCTTC. Translation: CSGLQDLYGYTF.

The chain couples TRBV4-1 to TRBJ2-1; D call uncertain. The CDR3 length is 14 residues. Trimming stripped 5 bases from V and 0 bases from J, with 8 bases between. Germline CDR1 MGHRA, CDR2 YSYEKL. The DNA for the CDR3 is TGCGCCAGCAGCGGTAGCAGCTCCTACAATGAGCAGTTCTTC. Amino acids: CASSGSSSYNEQFF.

This sequence joins TRBV19 and TRBJ2-1; no clear D gene. The germline V gene has CDR1 LNHDA and CDR2 SQIVND (reference sequence). The CDR3 extends over 17 amino acids. The ends were cut back, 6 bases at V and 4 bases at J, with 22 bases in the middle. The CDR3 bases are TGTGCCAGTAGATATAGTGCGTCAGGTAGAACGTACAATGAGCAGTTCTTC. Encoded protein: CASRYSASGRTYNEQFF.